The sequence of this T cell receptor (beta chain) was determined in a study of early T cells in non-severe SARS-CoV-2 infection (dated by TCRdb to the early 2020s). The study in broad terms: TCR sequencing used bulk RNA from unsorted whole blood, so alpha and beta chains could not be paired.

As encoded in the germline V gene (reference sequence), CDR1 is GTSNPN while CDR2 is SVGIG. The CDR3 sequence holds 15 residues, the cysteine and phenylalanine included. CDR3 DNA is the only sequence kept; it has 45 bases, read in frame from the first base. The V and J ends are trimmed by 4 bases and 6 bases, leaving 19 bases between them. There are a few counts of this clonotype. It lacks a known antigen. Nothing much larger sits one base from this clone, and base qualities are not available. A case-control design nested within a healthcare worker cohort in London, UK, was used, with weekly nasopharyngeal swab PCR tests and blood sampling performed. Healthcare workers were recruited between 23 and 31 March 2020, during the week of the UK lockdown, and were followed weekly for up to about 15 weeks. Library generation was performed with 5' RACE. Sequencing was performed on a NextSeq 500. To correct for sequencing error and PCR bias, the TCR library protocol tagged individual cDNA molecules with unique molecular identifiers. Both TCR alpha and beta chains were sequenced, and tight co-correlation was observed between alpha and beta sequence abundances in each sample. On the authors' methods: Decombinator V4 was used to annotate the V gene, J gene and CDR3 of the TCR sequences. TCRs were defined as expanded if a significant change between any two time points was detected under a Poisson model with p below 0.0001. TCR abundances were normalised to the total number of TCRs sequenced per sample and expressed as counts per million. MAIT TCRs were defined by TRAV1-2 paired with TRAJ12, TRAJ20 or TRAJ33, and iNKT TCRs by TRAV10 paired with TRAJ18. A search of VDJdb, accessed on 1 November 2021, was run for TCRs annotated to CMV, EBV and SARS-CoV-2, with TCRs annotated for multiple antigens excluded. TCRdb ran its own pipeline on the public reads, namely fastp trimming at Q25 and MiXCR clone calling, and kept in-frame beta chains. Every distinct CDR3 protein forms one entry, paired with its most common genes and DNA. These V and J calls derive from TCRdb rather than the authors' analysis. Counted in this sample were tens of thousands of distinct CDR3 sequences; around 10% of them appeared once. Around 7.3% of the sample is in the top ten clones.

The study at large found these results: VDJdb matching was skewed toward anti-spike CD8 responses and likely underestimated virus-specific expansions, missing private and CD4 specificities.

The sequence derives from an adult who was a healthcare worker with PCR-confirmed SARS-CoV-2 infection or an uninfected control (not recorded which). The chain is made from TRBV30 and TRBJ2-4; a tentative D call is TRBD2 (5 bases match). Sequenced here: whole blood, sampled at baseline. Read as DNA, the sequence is TGTGCCTGGACCCTTCGCCCGCTCGAGGGAAACATTCAGTACTTC. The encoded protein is CAWTLRPLEGNIQYF.